These 14 T cell receptor beta chains originate from one sample sequenced in a study of vaccination effects on CD4 cells after COVID-19. Their antigen targets remain unknown. After expansion with viral peptide pools in the ViraFEST assay, antigen-specific CD4+ T cells were sequenced. Culture lasted around eleven days before CD4+ T cell isolation. This person's SARS-CoV-2 infection, confirmed by PCR, occurred between March and December 2020. Sequencing was performed with immunoSEQ multiplex PCR; in TCRdb, only in-frame clones are kept and a portion is missing. The sample records some 56,000 clones, around 76% being singletons. Sample: CD4+ T cells from PBMCs cultured with HIV peptides, taken before COVID-19 vaccination. Subset indicated: HIV-1 Nef peptide pool negative control/reference culture. These receptor sequences come from a human donor who had a prior SARS-CoV-2 infection.

J is TRBJ2-3 and V is TRBV3-1 (or the pseudogene TRBV3-2), with TRBD2 identical over 11 bases. Trimming took 0 bases from V and 4 from J; bases not matched to a gene: 9. CDR1 LGHDT and CDR2 YNNKEL come from the germline V gene (reference sequence). The length of the CDR3 is 18 residues. The CDR3: CASSQETSGELAADTQYF. Here the CDR3 DNA reads TGTGCCAGCAGCCAAGAGACTAGCGGGGAATTGGCGGCAGATACGCAGTATTTT.

The CDR3 is CASSQDMGQGLNEQFF. DNA for the CDR3: TGCGCCAGCAGCCAAGATATGGGACAGGGACTCAATGAGCAGTTCTTC. The chain recombines TRBV4-3 with TRBJ2-1, with 9 bases lining up with TRBD1. The V gene's germline CDR1 is LGHNA and CDR2 YSLEER. The CDR3 runs to 16 residues. J gave up 6 bases and V 0 bases, and 6 bases lay outside the gene matches.

J is TRBJ2-7 and V is TRBV18, with D hard to call. In germline, CDR1 is KGHSH, CDR2 LQKENI. V dropped 3 bases and J dropped 0 bases, with 12 bases sitting between them. The CDR3 contains 15 residues. The CDR3 reads CASSPEGKGSYEQYF. The CDR3 DNA reads TGTGCCAGCTCACCTGAAGGGAAGGGCTCCTACGAGCAGTACTTC.

The chain recombines TRBV9 with TRBJ2-7; maybe TRBD1 (5 bases). CDR3 length equals 14 residues. The germline gives CDR1 SGDLS, CDR2 YYNGEE. Trimming stripped 2 bases from V and 2 bases from J, with 11 bases between. The CDR3, as DNA: TGTGCCAGCAGCGTGGAGTCAGGGACCTACGAGCAGTACTTC. It is translated as CASSVESGTYEQYF.

V usage is TRBV29-1 and J usage is TRBJ2-5; D might be TRBD1 (6 bases). CDR1 SQVTM and CDR2 ANQGSEA come from the germline V gene. V was trimmed by 5 bases and J by 4 bases, leaving 17 bases between them. CDR3 length: 14 amino acids. The CDR3: CSVKVPGVRETQYF. The CDR3 bases are TGCAGCGTTAAGGTGCCAGGGGTTAGAGAGACCCAGTACTTC.

The chain is built from TRBV19 and TRBJ2-5; 7 nucleotides match TRBD2. V gave up 6 bases and J gave up 2 bases; unmatched junction bases: 9. Germline values: CDR1 LNHDA, CDR2 SQIVND (reference sequence). The CDR3 extends over 15 amino acids. CDR3 nucleotides: TGTGCCAGTAGATCGCTAGCGGTAGCACAAGAGACCCAGTACTTC. Translated: CASRSLAVAQETQYF.

The sample holds a few counts of this clone. The chain couples TRBV7-3 to TRBJ2-5; tentative D call: TRBD2 (6 bases). V lost 1 base and J lost 1, with 7 bases in between. Germline V gene data show CDR1 as SGHTA and CDR2 as FQGTGA. This CDR3 contains 14 residues. The CDR3 region has the DNA TGTGCCAGCAGCTTAATGGGAGGCCAAGAGACCCAGTACTTC. The encoded protein is CASSLMGGQETQYF.

The chain has TRBV7-3 and TRBJ2-1, with TRBD2 matching 14 bases. CDR3 size: 16 residues. V trimming: 3 bases; J trimming: 7 bases; junction bases outside the gene matches: 5. Germline lookup yields CDR1 SGHTA and CDR2 FQGTGA. The CDR3 region has the DNA TGTGCCAGCAGCTTTGGGACTAGCGGGGGTGGGAATGAGCAGTTCTTC. It encodes CASSFGTSGGGNEQFF.

The rearrangement joins TRBV24-1 to TRBJ2-7, with unresolved D. Trimming removed 1 base from V and 1 base from J, with 13 bases in between. CDR3 length: 16 residues. Germline V gives CDR1 KGHDR, CDR2 SFDVKD. The CDR3 is CATSDLPGLRSYEQYF. The CDR3 coding sequence is TGTGCCACCAGTGATTTACCGGGCCTCCGATCCTACGAGCAGTACTTC.

This clone was detected only a few times. V gene TRBV5-1 combines with J gene TRBJ1-5, with 8 positions matching TRBD1. This CDR3 has 14 amino acids. Germline V gene sequence: CDR1 SGHRS, CDR2 YFSETQ. Trimming removed 0 bases from V and 6 bases from J; junction bases left unmatched: 2. The CDR3 loop reads CASSLAGGSQPQHF. The CDR3 nucleotides are TGCGCCAGCAGCTTGGCAGGGGGCAGTCAGCCCCAGCATTTT.

J is TRBJ2-7 and V is TRBV3-1 (or the pseudogene TRBV3-2); 10 nucleotides agree with TRBD2. V was pared by 4 bases and J by 0 bases, with 0 bases of the junction left unmatched. Germline assignment: CDR1 LGHDT and CDR2 YNNKEL (reference sequence). The CDR3 consists of 14 residues. CDR3 amino acids: CASSPSGGSYEQYF. The CDR3 DNA follows: TGTGCCAGCAGCCCTAGCGGGGGCTCCTACGAGCAGTACTTC.

The chain has TRBV7-8 and TRBJ2-5, with D uncertain. The CDR3 covers 12 residues. The V end lost 6 bases, the J end lost 0 bases, and 5 bases lay between the germline ends. Germline values: CDR1 SGHVS, CDR2 FQNEAQ. The CDR3 region is CASSNYQETQYF. Written as DNA, the CDR3 is TGTGCCAGCAGTAATTACCAAGAGACCCAGTACTTC.

This clone showed up just a few times. This chain connects TRBV25-1 to TRBJ2-3, with TRBD2 matching 8 bases. There are 12 residues in the CDR3. CDR1 and CDR2 (germline): MGHDK, SYGVNS. With 11 bases clipped from V and 5 bases from J, the junction kept 6 bases outside the gene matches. Here the CDR3 reads CAVTGGRDTQYF. DNA for the CDR3: TGTGCCGTAACGGGGGGGCGAGATACGCAGTATTTT.

V is TRBV11-1 and J is TRBJ2-1; D call uncertain. Germline lookup yields CDR1 SGHAT and CDR2 FQDESV (reference sequence). V lost 3 bases and J lost 6, with 12 bases in between. This CDR3 has 14 residues. The CDR3 is CASSLYQTANEQFF. CDR3 coding DNA: TGTGCCAGCAGCTTGTACCAGACGGCCAATGAGCAGTTCTTC. The whole variable domain, remainder taken from reference TRBV11-1 and TRBJ2-1, is EAEVAQSPRYKITEKSQAVAFWCDPISGHATLYWYRQILGQGPELLVQFQDESVVDDSQLPKDRFSAERLKGVDSTLKIQPAELGDSAMYLCASSLYQTANEQFFGPGTRLTVL.